A selection of T cell receptor beta chains follows, all from one sample in a study of blood T cell repertoires in COVID-19. Profiled with immunoSEQ multiplex PCR; TCRdb holds only in-frame clones, not every one. The table includes 310,000 or so clones, 86% detected once. Input material: peripheral blood. These receptors were obtained from a woman between 50 and 59 years old with acute or convalescent COVID-19. CDR3s leave out the opening cysteine and the closing phenylalanine or tryptophan. The size of a clone is reported for some rows only, either as once, few or many, or as a class for expanded clones.

v_call clone_size cdr3_aa
TRBV24-1 NA ATGQGRNEQF
TRBV6-1 once ASSEGGGAFNQPQH
TRBV7-9 NA ASSSRNRDRVSYEQY
TRBV28 NA ASEGAGEYNEQF
TRBV19 NA AASSGNYLHEQF
TRBV29-1 NA SVEDQSLKNIQY
TRBV19 NA ASSIRAQGRQY
TRBV5-1 once ASSQQTGPTYGYT
TRBV9 NA ASSVGEALGFYNEQF
TRBV6-6 NA ASSMAGVGNEKLF
TRBV2 few ASTQGLEETQY
TRBV2 NA ASSLGGTGELF
TRBV5-1 NA ASSPGDRGRETQY
TRBV7-2 NA ASSLGSLREGYEQY
TRBV5-1 NA ASSYSGTRDEQF
TRBV4-1 NA ASGGQGGETQY
TRBV6-5 few ASRALSNTIY
TRBV19 NA ASSIQGFKDQPQH
TRBV7-2 NA ASSLGLAVTLYQETQY
TRBV18 few ASSRADQETQY
TRBV18 NA ASSQGGGHYYEQY
TRBV11-3 few ASSLNKYTEAF
TRBV19 NA ASRTGQGTNTEAF
TRBV9 NA ASTRRLAGEGNEQF
TRBV30 once AWSRDRAYYT
TRBV20-1 NA SASETGRAEDTQY
TRBV7-2 NA ASSPGGANTGELF
TRBV3-1/TRBV3-2 NA ASSPAGTGLGDTQY
TRBV18 NA ASSPDRNTQY
TRBV15 NA ATSRGSSSGRGETQY
TRBV2 few ASRERQVLAKNIQY
TRBV4-2 NA ASSHGKGYEQY
TRBV28 few ASSLPGLIGGQY
TRBV7-2 NA ASSGGTGGHYGYT
TRBV5-1 NA ASSSQLDREQF
TRBV29-1 NA SVNPSSYNEQF
TRBV4-2 NA ASSEIIPPEGGSYEQY
TRBV28 few ASRWTASNEKLF
TRBV2 NA ASATGGGYGYT
TRBV7-2 once ASSLRQGHNQPQH
TRBV6-5 once ASAGWGHTTYEQY
TRBV28 NA ASRSGTGLGYT
TRBV4-3 NA ASSQGGSQETQY
TRBV5-1 NA ASSLYTGVGTDTQY
TRBV4-3 NA ASSRQGHATNEKLF
TRBV30 NA AWSGQVRDTQY
TRBV7-2 NA ASSLFLPGSSFYT
TRBV6-2/TRBV6-3 NA ASSIESGQFSYEQY